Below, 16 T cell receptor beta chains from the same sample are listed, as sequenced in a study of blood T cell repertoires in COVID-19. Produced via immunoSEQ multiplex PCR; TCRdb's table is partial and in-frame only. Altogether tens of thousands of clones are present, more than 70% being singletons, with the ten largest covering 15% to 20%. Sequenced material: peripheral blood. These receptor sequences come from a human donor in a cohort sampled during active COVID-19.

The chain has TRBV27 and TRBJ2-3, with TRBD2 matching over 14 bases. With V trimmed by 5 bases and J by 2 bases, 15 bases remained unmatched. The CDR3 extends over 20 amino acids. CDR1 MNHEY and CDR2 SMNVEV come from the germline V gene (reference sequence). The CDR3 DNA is TGTGCCAGCAGTCCCCAGACTAGCGGGAGGGCGGGGATATACACAGATACGCAGTATTTT. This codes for CASSPQTSGRAGIYTDTQYF.

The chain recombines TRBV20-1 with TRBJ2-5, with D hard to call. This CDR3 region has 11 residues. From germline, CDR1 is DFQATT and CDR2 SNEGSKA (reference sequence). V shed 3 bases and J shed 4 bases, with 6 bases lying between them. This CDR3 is CSARPGETQYF. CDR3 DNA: TGCAGTGCTAGGCCCGGAGAGACCCAGTACTTC.

This CDR3 reads CASSLSSGNTIYF. DNA of the CDR3: TGTGCCAGCAGCCTAAGCTCTGGAAACACCATATATTTT. The V gene is TRBV12-3 or TRBV12-4, the J gene TRBJ1-3; no clear D gene. Trimming removed 6 bases from V and 0 bases from J, with 6 bases in between. The CDR3 is 13 amino acids.

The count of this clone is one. DNA for the CDR3: TGTGCCAGCAGTCGACTAGAGTCCCCAGATACGCAGTATTTT. It yields the protein CASSRLESPDTQYF. This sequence joins TRBV9 and TRBJ2-3; D possibly corresponds to TRBD2 (6 bases). V was pared by 5 bases and J by 4 bases, with 14 bases between. From germline, CDR1 is SGDLS and CDR2 YYNGEE. CDR3 length: 14 residues.

The CDR3 region is CASSLVGGVSTEAFF. CDR3 in DNA: TGTGCCAGCAGCTTAGTAGGCGGAGTTAGTACTGAAGCTTTCTTT. This sequence joins TRBV7-9 and TRBJ1-1; D uncertain. CDR1 is SEHNR, CDR2 FQNEAQ, per germline (reference sequence). Trimming took 1 base from V and 5 from J, leaving 14 bases between them. The CDR3 totals 15 residues. The whole variable domain, remainder taken from reference TRBV7-9 and TRBJ1-1, is DTGVSQNPRHKITKRGQNVTFRCDPISEHNRLYWYRQTLGQGPEFLTYFQNEAQLEKSRLLSDRFSAERPKGSFSTLEIQRTEQGDSAMYLCASSLVGGVSTEAFFGQGTRLTVV.

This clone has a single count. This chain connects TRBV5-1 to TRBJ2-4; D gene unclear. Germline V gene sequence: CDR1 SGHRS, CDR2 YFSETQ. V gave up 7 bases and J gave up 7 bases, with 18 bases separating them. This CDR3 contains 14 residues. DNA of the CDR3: TGCGCCAGCCGCCTAAGTGACCTCGGGAACATTCAGTACTTC. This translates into CASRLSDLGNIQYF.

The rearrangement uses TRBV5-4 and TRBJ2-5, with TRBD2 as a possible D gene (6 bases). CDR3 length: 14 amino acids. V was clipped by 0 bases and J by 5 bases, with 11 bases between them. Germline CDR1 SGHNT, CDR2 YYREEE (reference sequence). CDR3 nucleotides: TGTGCCAGCAGCTTGGAGGCGGGGTGGGAGACCCAGTACTTC. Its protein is CASSLEAGWETQYF.

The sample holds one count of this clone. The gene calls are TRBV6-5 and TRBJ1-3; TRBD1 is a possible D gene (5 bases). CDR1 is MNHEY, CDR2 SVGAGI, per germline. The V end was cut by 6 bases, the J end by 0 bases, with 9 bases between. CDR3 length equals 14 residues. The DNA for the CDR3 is TGTGCCAGCAGCATAAGGGGCTCTGGAAACACCATATATTTT. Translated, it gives CASSIRGSGNTIYF.

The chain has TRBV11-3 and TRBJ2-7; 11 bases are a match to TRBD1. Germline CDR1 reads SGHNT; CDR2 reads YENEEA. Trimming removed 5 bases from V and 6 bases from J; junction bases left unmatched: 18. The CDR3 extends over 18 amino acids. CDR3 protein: CASSPRDRGTRVLCEQYF. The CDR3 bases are TGTGCCAGCAGCCCCCGGGACAGGGGGACACGGGTGTTATGCGAGCAGTACTTC.

Here the CDR3 reads CASSWAHEQFF. CDR3 nucleotide sequence: TGTGCCAGCAGTTGGGCTCATGAGCAGTTCTTC. The rearrangement uses TRBV12-3 or TRBV12-4 and TRBJ2-1; D is unresolved. Trimming cost V 4 bases and J 8 bases, with 6 bases left between them. The length of the CDR3 is 11 residues.

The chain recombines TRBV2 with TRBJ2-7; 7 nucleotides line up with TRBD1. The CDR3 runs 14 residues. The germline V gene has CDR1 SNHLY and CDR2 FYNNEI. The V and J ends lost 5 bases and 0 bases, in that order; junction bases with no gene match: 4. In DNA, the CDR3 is TGTGCCAGCAGTACACAGGGGCACTCCTACGAGCAGTACTTC. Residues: CASSTQGHSYEQYF.

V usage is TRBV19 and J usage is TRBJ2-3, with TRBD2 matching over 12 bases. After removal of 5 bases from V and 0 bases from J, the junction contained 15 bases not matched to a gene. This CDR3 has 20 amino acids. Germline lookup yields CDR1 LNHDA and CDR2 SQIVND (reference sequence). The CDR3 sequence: CASSSRTSGDKSSSTDTQYF. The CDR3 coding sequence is TGTGCCAGTAGTTCCCGGACTAGCGGGGATAAGTCGTCTAGCACAGATACGCAGTATTTT.

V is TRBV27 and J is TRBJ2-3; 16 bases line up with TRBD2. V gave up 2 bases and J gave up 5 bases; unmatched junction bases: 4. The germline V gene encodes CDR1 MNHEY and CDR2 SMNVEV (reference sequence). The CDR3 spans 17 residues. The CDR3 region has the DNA TGTGCCAGCAGTTTAAAGGGGACTAGCGGGAGGGAAGATACGCAGTATTTT. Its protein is CASSLKGTSGREDTQYF.

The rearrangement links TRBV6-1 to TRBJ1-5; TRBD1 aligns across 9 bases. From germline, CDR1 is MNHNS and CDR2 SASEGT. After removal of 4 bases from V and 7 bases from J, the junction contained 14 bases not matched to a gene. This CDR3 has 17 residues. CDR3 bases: TGTGCCAGCAGTGTGGGACAGGGCAAGTGGTCGGGGCAGCCCCAGCATTTT. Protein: CASSVGQGKWSGQPQHF.

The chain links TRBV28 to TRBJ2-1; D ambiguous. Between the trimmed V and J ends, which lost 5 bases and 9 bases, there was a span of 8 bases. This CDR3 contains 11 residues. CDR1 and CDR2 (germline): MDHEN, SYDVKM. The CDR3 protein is CASSRVSEQFF. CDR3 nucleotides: TGTGCCAGCAGTCGAGTGAGTGAGCAGTTCTTC.

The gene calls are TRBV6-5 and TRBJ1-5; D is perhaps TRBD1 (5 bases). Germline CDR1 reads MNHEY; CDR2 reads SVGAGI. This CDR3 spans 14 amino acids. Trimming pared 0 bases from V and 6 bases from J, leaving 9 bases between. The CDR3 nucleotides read TGTGCCAGCAGTTACTCCGGGGGGGGTCAGCCCCAGCATTTT. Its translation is CASSYSGGGQPQHF.